This entry features one TCR beta chain sequence. Antigen: not known. One junction end disagrees with the germline gene, perhaps due to a read error. This sample was included in a study of tumor-infiltrating lymphocytes in primary liver carcinoma. The study, taken as a whole, reports: Significantly greater top-250-clone fractions characterized tumors relative to blood (p = 0.039).

The study extracted blood RNA from unsorted whole blood and also extracted germline DNA. This CDR3 is 19 amino acids long. cDNA specific to TCR beta was made from about 550 ng of total RNA, with a constant-region primer employed for priming. What produced the TCR beta libraries was three nested multiplex PCR rounds using slightly modified ARM-PCR. Use of TRBV1-TRBV30 forward primers with a C-beta reverse primer characterized the first two PCR rounds, which lasted about 11 cycles each. TCRdb re-derived calls from the multiplex PCR reads in MiXCR, one entry per CDR3 protein. The repertoire holds about 200,000 distinct CDR3 sequences, with about two thirds as singletons.

The TCR sequence derives from a woman aged 55-75 years with primary liver carcinoma and hepatitis B virus infection. Sample: peripheral blood. The rearrangement uses TRBV12-3 or TRBV12-4 and TRBJ1-1; 7 bases are a match to TRBD1. DNA of the CDR3: TGTGCCAGCACCCTTATCTTACTCAGCAGGGGGGGGTTGGGCACTGAGGCTTTCTTT. Protein product: CASTLILLSRGGLGTEAFF.